What follows are 9 T cell receptor beta chains derived from one specimen sequenced in a study of cytomegalovirus exposure and HLA in healthy donors. Vbeta (60) and Jbeta (13) primers were used in the PCR. Sequencing was performed with immunoSEQ multiplex PCR; in TCRdb, only in-frame clones are kept and a portion is missing. The profile covers about 120,000 clones, with roughly 78% appearing a single time and 6.3% taken by the ten largest. The sample comprised PBMCs. The receptor set was obtained from a woman aged 40 to 49 in good health and CMV-seronegative.

The chain is built from TRBV5-4 and TRBJ1-4; TRBD1 is a possible D gene (6 bases). V was trimmed by 1 base and J by 2 bases, leaving 9 bases between them. Germline CDR1 SGHNT, CDR2 YYREEE (reference sequence). The CDR3 is made up of 15 amino acids. CDR3 bases: TGTGCCAGCAGCTTGAGCGGGGGCACTAATGAAAAACTGTTTTTT. The encoded protein is CASSLSGGTNEKLFF.

This clone was seen only once. The V and J genes are TRBV28 and TRBJ2-2; 15 bases are shared with TRBD2. The CDR3 contains 18 residues. Per germline, CDR1 MDHEN and CDR2 SYDVKM. V trimming: 4 bases; J trimming: 4 bases; junction bases outside the gene matches: 7. This chain's CDR3 is CASSSGLAGGPGTGELFF. The CDR3 DNA sequence: TGTGCCAGCAGTTCTGGACTAGCGGGAGGGCCGGGCACCGGGGAGCTGTTTTTT.

The chain combines TRBV28 with TRBJ1-5; D is unresolved. V lost 5 bases, J lost 0 bases, and 8 bases lay in between. The CDR3 covers 14 residues. The V gene's germline CDR1 is MDHEN and CDR2 SYDVKM. Written as DNA, the CDR3 is TGTGCCAGCAGTACCCAGGTTAGCAATCAGCCCCAGCATTTT. Its translation is CASSTQVSNQPQHF.

The chain carries TRBV28 and TRBJ1-3; weak D call: TRBD1 (5 bases). With 6 bases removed from V and 0 bases from J, the gap between germline ends came to 12 bases. The V gene's germline CDR1 is MDHEN and CDR2 SYDVKM. The CDR3 runs 15 residues. The DNA for the CDR3 is TGTGCCAGCAGGACCTGGGGGGGCTCTGGAAACACCATATATTTT. It is translated as CASRTWGGSGNTIYF.

This clone was observed a single time. The chain couples TRBV7-2 to TRBJ1-2; no reliable D call. This CDR3 contains 17 residues. V lost 0 bases, J lost 3 bases, and 17 bases lay in between. Germline V gene sequence: CDR1 SGHTA, CDR2 FQGNSA. CDR3: CASSLAPMRARDYGYTF. Here the CDR3 DNA reads TGTGCCAGCAGCTTAGCTCCCATGAGGGCTCGAGACTATGGCTACACCTTC. Filled out from reference TRBV7-2 and TRBJ1-2, the complete variable domain reads GAGVSQSPSNKVTEKGKDVELRCDPISGHTALYWYRQSLGQGLEFLIYFQGNSAPDKSGLPSDRFSAERTGGSVSTLTIQRTQQEDSAVYLCASSLAPMRARDYGYTFGSGTRLTVV.

V is TRBV5-1 and J is TRBJ1-4, with 9 bases that match TRBD1. The ends lost 2 bases at V and 5 bases at J; junction bases unmatched: 4. Germline CDR1 is SGHRS and CDR2 is YFSETQ. CDR3 length: 15 amino acids. CDR3: CASSLGTGGNEKLFF. CDR3 sequence (DNA): TGCGCCAGCAGCTTAGGAACAGGGGGCAATGAAAAACTGTTTTTT.

The chain employs TRBV11-2 and TRBJ1-4, with a tentative D call TRBD1 (6 bases). Trimming cost V 5 bases and J 5 bases, with 15 bases left between them. This CDR3 is built from 15 residues. Germline-derived CDR1 and CDR2 are SGHAT and FQNNGV. The CDR3 nucleotides read TGTGCCAGCAGCCCCCGGACAGTCTTAAATGAAAAACTGTTTTTT. Its protein is CASSPRTVLNEKLFF.

The chain joins TRBV5-1 to TRBJ2-5; 9 bases map to TRBD1. Germline V gene data show CDR1 as SGHRS and CDR2 as YFSETQ. The CDR3 runs to 15 residues. V dropped 4 bases and J dropped 5; count of bases not matched to a gene: 9. CDR3 sequence: CASSALQGATETQYF. The CDR3 DNA is TGCGCCAGCAGCGCGCTACAGGGGGCGACGGAGACCCAGTACTTC.

This chain connects TRBV7-2 to TRBJ1-2; a possible D gene is TRBD1 (6 bases). Germline loops: CDR1 SGHTA, CDR2 FQGNSA. The CDR3 has 12 residues. The ends were cut back, 2 bases at V and 6 bases at J, with 7 bases in the middle. This chain's CDR3 is CASSLYRDGYTF. The DNA of the CDR3 is TGTGCCAGCAGCTTATACAGGGATGGCTACACCTTC.